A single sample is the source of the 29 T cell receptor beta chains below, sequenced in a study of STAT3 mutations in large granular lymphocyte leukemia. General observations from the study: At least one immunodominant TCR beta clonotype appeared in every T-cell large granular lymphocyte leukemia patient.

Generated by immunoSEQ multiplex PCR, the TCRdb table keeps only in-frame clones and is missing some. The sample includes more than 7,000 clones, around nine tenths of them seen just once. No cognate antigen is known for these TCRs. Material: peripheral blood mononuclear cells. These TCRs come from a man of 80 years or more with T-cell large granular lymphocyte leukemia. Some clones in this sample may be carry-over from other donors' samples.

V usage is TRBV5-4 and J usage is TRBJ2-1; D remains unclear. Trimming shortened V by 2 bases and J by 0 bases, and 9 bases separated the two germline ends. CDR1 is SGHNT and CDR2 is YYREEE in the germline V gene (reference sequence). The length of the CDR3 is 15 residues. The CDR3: CASSLGSSSYNEQFF. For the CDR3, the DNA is TGTGCCAGCAGCTTAGGTAGTAGCTCCTACAATGAGCAGTTCTTC.

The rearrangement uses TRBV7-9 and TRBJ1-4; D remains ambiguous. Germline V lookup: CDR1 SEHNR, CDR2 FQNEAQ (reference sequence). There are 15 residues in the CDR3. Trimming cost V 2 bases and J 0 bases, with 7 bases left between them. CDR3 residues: CASSLQRSTNEKLFF. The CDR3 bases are TGTGCCAGCAGCTTACAAAGATCAACTAATGAAAAACTGTTTTTT. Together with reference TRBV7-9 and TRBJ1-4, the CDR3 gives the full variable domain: DTGVSQNPRHKITKRGQNVTFRCDPISEHNRLYWYRQTLGQGPEFLTYFQNEAQLEKSRLLSDRFSAERPKGSFSTLEIQRTEQGDSAMYLCASSLQRSTNEKLFFGSGTQLSVL.

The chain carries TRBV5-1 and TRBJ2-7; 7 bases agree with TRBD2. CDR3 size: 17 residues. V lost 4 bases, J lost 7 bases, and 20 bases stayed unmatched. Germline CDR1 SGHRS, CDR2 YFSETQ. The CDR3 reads CASSPVGRGGLLGEQYF. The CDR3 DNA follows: TGCGCCAGCAGCCCGGTGGGGAGGGGTGGTCTCCTCGGGGAGCAGTACTTC.

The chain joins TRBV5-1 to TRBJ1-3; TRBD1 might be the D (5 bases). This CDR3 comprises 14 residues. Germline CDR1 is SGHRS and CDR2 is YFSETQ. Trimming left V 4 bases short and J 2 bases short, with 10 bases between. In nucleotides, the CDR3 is TGCGCCAGCAGCAGCCAGGGTACTGGAAACACCATATATTTT. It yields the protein CASSSQGTGNTIYF.

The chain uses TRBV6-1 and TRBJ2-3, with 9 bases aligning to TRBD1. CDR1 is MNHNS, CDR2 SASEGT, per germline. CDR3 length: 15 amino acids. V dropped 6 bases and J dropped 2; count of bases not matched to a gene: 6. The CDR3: CASSSGTGITDTQYF. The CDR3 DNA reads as TGTGCCAGCAGCTCCGGGACAGGGATCACAGATACGCAGTATTTT.

The CDR3 loop is CASSDAGGGVQETQYF. The DNA of the CDR3 is TGTGCCAGCAGTGACGCCGGGGGGGGAGTCCAAGAGACCCAGTACTTC. The chain combines TRBV6-1 with TRBJ2-5, with 8 bases fitting TRBD2. The CDR3 totals 16 residues. With 3 bases clipped from V and 1 base from J, the junction kept 7 bases outside the gene matches. Per germline, CDR1 MNHNS and CDR2 SASEGT.

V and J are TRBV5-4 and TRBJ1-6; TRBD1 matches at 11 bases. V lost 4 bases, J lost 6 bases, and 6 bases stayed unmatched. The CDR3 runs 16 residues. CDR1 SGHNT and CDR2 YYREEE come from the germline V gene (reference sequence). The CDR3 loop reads CASSRGQGEVNSPLHF. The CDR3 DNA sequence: TGTGCCAGCAGCCGGGGACAGGGGGAGGTTAATTCACCCCTCCACTTT.

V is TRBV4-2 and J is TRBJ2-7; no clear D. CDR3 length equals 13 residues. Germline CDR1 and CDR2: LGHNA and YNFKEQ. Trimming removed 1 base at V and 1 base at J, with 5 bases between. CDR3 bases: TGTGCCAGCAGCCAAGCCGGATCCTACGAGCAGTACTTC. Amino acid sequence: CASSQAGSYEQYF.

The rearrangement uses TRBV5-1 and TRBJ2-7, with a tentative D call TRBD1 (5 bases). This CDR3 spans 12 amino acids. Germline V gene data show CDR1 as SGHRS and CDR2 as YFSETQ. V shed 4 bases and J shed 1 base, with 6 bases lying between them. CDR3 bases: TGCGCCAGCAGCCCAGGGTCCTACGAGCAGTACTTC. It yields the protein CASSPGSYEQYF.

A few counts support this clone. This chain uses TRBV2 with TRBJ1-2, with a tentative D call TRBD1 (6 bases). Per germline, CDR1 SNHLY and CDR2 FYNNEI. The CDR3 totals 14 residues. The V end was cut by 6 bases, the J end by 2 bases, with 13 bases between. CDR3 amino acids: CASRGQGGNYGYTF. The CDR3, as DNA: TGTGCCAGCAGAGGACAAGGGGGGAACTATGGCTACACCTTC.

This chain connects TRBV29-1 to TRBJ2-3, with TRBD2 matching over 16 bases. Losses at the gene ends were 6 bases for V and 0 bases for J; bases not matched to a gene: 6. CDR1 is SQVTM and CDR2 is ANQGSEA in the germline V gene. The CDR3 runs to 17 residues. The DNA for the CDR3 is TGCAGCGTAACGGGGACTAGCGGGGGGGGCAGCACAGATACGCAGTATTTT. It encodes CSVTGTSGGGSTDTQYF.

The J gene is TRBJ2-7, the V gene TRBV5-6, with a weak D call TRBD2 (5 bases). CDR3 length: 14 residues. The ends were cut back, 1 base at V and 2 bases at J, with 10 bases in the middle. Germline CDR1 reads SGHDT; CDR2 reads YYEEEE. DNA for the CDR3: TGTGCCAGCAGCTTGTGGAGGCGAACCTACGAGCAGTACTTC. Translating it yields CASSLWRRTYEQYF.

The CDR3: CASSQVPNTEAFF. The CDR3 DNA is TGCGCCAGCAGCCAAGTACCGAACACTGAAGCTTTCTTT. V is TRBV4-1 and J is TRBJ1-1; D gene uncertain. This CDR3 comprises 13 residues. The V end lost 1 base, the J end lost 1 base, and 4 bases lay between the germline ends. Germline V lookup: CDR1 MGHRA, CDR2 YSYEKL.

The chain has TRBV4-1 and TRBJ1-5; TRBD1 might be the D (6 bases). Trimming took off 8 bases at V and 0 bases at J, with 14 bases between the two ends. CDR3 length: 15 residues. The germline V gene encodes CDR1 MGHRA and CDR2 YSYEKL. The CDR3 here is CASSRGGYSNQPQHF. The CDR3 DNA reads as TGCGCCAGCTCCCGAGGGGGGTATAGCAATCAGCCCCAGCATTTT.

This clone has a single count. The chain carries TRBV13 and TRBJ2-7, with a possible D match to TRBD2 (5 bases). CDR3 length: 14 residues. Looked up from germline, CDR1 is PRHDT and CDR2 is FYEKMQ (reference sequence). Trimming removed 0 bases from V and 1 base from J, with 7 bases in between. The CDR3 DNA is TGTGCCAGCAGCTTAGGACTAGTTTCCTACGAGCAGTACTTC. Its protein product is CASSLGLVSYEQYF.

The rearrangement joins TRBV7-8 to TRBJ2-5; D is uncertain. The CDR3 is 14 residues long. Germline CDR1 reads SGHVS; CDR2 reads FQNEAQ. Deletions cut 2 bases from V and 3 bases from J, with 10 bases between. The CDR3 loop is CASSLTRNKETQYF. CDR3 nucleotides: TGTGCCAGCAGCTTAACCAGGAATAAAGAGACCCAGTACTTC.

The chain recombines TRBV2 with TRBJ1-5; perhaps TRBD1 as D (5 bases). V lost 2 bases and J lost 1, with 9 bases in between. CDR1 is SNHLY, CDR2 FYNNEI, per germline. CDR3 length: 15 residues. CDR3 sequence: CASSESGTSNQPQHF. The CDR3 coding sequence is TGTGCCAGCAGTGAATCAGGGACCAGCAATCAGCCCCAGCATTTT.

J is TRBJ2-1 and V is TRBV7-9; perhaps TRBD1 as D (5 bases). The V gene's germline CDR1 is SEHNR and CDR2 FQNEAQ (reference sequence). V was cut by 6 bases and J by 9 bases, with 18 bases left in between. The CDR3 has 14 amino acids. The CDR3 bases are TGTGCCAGCAGGAGGACACATCAAAAAAGTGAGCAGTTCTTC. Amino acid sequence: CASRRTHQKSEQFF.

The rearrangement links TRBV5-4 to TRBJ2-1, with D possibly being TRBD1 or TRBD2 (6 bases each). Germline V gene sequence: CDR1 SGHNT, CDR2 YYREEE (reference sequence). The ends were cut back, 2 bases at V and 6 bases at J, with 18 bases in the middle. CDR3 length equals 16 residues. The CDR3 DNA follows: TGTGCCAGCAGCTTAGCTCCGGAGGGGGTGTTCAATGAGCAGTTCTTC. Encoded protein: CASSLAPEGVFNEQFF.

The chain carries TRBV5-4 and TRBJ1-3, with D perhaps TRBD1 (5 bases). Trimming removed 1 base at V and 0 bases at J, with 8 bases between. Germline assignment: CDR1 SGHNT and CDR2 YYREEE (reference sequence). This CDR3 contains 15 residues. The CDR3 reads CASSLPGGSGNTIYF. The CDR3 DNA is TGTGCCAGCAGCTTGCCGGGGGGCTCTGGAAACACCATATATTTT.

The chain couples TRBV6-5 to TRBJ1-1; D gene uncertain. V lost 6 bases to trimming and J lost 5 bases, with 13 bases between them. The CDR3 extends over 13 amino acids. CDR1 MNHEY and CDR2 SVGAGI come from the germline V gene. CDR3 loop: CASRPSSGTEAFF. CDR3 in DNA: TGTGCCAGCAGGCCTTCGTCCGGGACTGAAGCTTTCTTT.

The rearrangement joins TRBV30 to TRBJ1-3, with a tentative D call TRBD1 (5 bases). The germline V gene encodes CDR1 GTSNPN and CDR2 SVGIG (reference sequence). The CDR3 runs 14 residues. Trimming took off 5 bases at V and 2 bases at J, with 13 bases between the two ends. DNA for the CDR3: TGTGCCTGGCTCCGGGACGGCACTGGAAACACCATATATTTT. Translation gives CAWLRDGTGNTIYF. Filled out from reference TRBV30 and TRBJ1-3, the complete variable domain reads SQTIHQWPATLVQPVGSPLSLECTVEGTSNPNLYWYRQAAGRGLQLLFYSVGIGQISSEVPQNLSASRPQDRQFILSSKKLLLSDSGFYLCAWLRDGTGNTIYFGEGSWLTVV.

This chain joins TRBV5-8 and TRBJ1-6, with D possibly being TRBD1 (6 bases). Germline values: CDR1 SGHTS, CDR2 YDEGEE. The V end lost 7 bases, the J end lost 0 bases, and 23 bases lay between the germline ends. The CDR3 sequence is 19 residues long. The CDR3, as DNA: TGTGCCAGCCATGCACATAGGGGGTCCCCTTACTCCTATAATTCACCCCTCCACTTT. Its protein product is CASHAHRGSPYSYNSPLHF.

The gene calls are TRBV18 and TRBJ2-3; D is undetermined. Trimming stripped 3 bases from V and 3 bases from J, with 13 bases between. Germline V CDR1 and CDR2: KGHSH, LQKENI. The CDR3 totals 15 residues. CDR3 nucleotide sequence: TGTGCCAGCTCACCCATCATGGCAGCAACAGATACGCAGTATTTT. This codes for CASSPIMAATDTQYF.

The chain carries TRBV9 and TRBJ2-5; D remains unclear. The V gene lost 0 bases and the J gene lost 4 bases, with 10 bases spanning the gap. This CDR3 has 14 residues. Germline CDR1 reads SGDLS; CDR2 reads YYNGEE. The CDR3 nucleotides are TGTGCCAGCAGCGTAGCCCCGAATGGAGAGACCCAGTACTTC. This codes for CASSVAPNGETQYF.

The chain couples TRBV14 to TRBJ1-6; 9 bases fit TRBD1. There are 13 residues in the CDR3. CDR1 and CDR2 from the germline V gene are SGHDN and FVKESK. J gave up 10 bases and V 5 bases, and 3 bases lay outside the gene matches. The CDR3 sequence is CASSVGQGSPLHF. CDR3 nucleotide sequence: TGTGCCAGCAGCGTGGGACAGGGCTCACCCCTCCACTTT.

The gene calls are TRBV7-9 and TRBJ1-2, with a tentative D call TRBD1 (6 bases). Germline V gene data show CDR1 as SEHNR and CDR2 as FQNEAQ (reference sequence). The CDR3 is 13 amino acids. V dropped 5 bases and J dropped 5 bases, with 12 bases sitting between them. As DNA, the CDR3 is TGTGCCAGCAGCCGACTACAGGGATATGGCTACACCTTC. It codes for CASSRLQGYGYTF.

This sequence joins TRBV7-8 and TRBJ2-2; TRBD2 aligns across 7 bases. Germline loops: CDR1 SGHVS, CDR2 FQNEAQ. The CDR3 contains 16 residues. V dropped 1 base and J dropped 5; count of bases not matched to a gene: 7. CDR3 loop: CASSLVVRGGTGELFF. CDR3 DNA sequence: TGTGCCAGCAGCTTAGTTGTGCGGGGAGGGACCGGGGAGCTGTTTTTT.

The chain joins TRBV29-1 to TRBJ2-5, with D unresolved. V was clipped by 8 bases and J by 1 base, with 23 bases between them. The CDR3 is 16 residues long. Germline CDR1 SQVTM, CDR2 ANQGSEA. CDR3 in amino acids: CSPPFRQPESQETQYF. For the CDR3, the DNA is TGCAGCCCCCCGTTTCGGCAGCCAGAATCCCAAGAGACCCAGTACTTC.